These T cell receptor beta chains were read from a single sample in a study of T cells after yellow fever vaccination. TCRdb called the 5' RACE reads again in MiXCR, with one record for every CDR3 protein. This table has 170,000 or so distinct CDR3 sequences, 6.2% appearing once. This specimen was CD4+ T cells sorted from PBMCs, taken on the day of the first yellow fever vaccination. The receptors stem from a man younger than 35 who received the YFV17D yellow fever vaccine. CDR3s include the opening cysteine and the closing phenylalanine or tryptophan. A D gene is named only where the DNA matches it firmly. Size is stated for part of the rows, as once, few or many counts, or as a class when the clone is expanded.

V,D,J,size,CDR3,DNA
TRBV6-5,TRBD2,TRBJ2-1,many,CASSRTAPSSGGIWDEQFF,TGTGCCAGCAGTCGGACCGCACCTTCTAGCGGGGGGATTTGGGATGAGCAGTTCTTC
TRBV7-3,-,TRBJ2-3,few,CASSRYRGETQYF,TGTGCCAGCAGCAGATATCGGGGTGAGACGCAGTATTTT
TRBV5-1,TRBD1,TRBJ2-7,few,CASSPSHTGGNYEQYF,TGCGCCAGCAGCCCATCCCACACAGGGGGCAACTACGAGCAGTACTTC
TRBV6-1,-,TRBJ2-3,few,CATTTRAWGPDTQYF,TGTGCCACCACTACCAGGGCGTGGGGTCCGGATACGCAGTATTTT
TRBV18,TRBD1,TRBJ2-1,-,CASSPPDRSSEQFF,TGTGCCAGCTCCCCGCCGGACAGGTCTAGTGAGCAGTTCTTC
TRBV20-1,-,TRBJ2-1,many,CSARRGVSYNEQFF,TGCAGTGCCCGGCGGGGTGTGTCCTACAATGAGCAGTTCTTC
TRBV4-1,-,TRBJ1-6,-,CASSQEWDSPLHF,TGCGCCAGCAGCCAAGAGTGGGACTCACCCCTCCACTTT
TRBV4-3,-,TRBJ2-3,many,CASSQETWADTQYF,TGCGCCAGCAGCCAAGAAACCTGGGCAGATACGCAGTATTTT
TRBV4-3,-,TRBJ2-3,many,CASSQDPAGSTDTQYF,TGCGCCAGCAGCCAAGATCCGGCAGGGAGCACAGATACGCAGTATTTT
TRBV27,-,TRBJ1-5,few,CASSSLSGTNQPQHF,TGTGCCAGCAGTTCCCTATCTGGTACCAATCAGCCCCAGCATTTT
TRBV13,TRBD2,TRBJ2-3,-,CASSIRVGLAGITTSTDTQYF,TGTGCCAGCAGCATCCGGGTCGGGCTAGCGGGGATCACAACTAGCACAGATACGCAGTATTTT
TRBV7-2,-,TRBJ2-4,-,CASSYSTIKQGVHFF,TGTGCCAGCAGCTACAGTACCATTAAACAGGGAGTCCACTTCTTC
TRBV7-3,-,TRBJ2-1,-,CASSSRGAVNEQFF,TGTGCCAGCAGCTCCCGCGGGGCAGTAAATGAGCAGTTCTTC
TRBV6-2/TRBV6-3,-,TRBJ2-2,-,CASSPAGLHTGELFF,TGTGCCAGCAGCCCAGCAGGACTCCATACCGGGGAGCTGTTTTTT
TRBV5-1,TRBD2,TRBJ2-3,many,CASRPGLVSDTQYF,TGCGCCAGCAGGCCGGGACTAGTCTCAGATACGCAGTATTTT
TRBV12-3/TRBV12-4,TRBD1,TRBJ2-7,many,CASSKQGARREQYF,TGTGCCAGCAGCAAACAGGGGGCCCGACGAGAGCAGTACTTC
TRBV12-3/TRBV12-4,-,TRBJ2-3,many,CASSPMILSANF,TGTGCCAGCAGTCCAATGATACTCAGCGCGAATTTT
TRBV7-3,-,TRBJ1-1,many,CASGEQGNTEAFF,TGTGCCAGCGGAGAACAGGGGAACACTGAAGCTTTCTTT
TRBV4-1,TRBD1,TRBJ1-1,-,CASSPGQGPNTEAFF,TGCGCCAGCAGCCCGGGACAGGGACCCAACACTGAAGCTTTCTTT
TRBV7-2,-,TRBJ2-5,-,CASSIQRGETQYF,TGTGCCAGCAGCATACAGAGGGGGGAGACCCAGTACTTC
TRBV2,TRBD1,TRBJ1-2,many,CASSVTGQETYGYTF,TGTGCCAGCAGTGTCACGGGACAGGAGACTTATGGCTACACCTTC
TRBV5-4,-,TRBJ2-6,-,CASSPGVSGANVLTF,TGTGCCAGCAGCCCGGGAGTCTCTGGGGCCAACGTCCTGACTTTC
TRBV5-1,TRBD1,TRBJ1-5,many,CASSLGQGVGQPQHF,TGCGCCAGCAGCTTGGGCCAGGGGGTGGGACAGCCCCAGCATTTT
TRBV7-2,TRBD2,TRBJ2-2,few,CASSLSGGNAGELFF,TGTGCCAGCAGTTTGAGCGGGGGGAACGCCGGGGAGCTGTTTTTT
TRBV4-1,-,TRBJ2-2,-,CASSRIGPGPRGGELFF,TGCGCCAGCAGCCGAATAGGACCGGGCCCGAGGGGCGGGGAGCTGTTTTTT
TRBV7-3,TRBD1,TRBJ2-3,few,CASSSIQGAKEYF,TGTGCCAGCAGCTCAATACAGGGGGCGAAGGAGTATTTT
TRBV7-3,-,TRBJ2-5,few,CASSLNAGYQETQYF,TGTGCCAGCAGCTTAAACGCAGGATACCAAGAGACCCAGTACTTC
TRBV7-3,-,TRBJ2-3,many,CASSRSGSSFLGTQYF,TGTGCCAGCAGTCGTAGTGGGAGTAGCTTCTTGGGTACGCAGTATTTT
TRBV5-1,-,TRBJ2-5,few,CASSLVHGRQETQYF,TGCGCCAGCAGCTTGGTCCATGGGAGGCAAGAGACCCAGTACTTC
TRBV11-3,TRBD1,TRBJ1-1,many,CASSLTGFNTEAFF,TGTGCCAGCAGCCTGACAGGGTTCAACACTGAAGCTTTCTTT
TRBV20-1,TRBD2,TRBJ2-1,-,CCAARQSGGSYNEQFF,TGCTGTGCCGCCAGGCAGAGCGGGGGGTCCTACAATGAGCAGTTCTTC
TRBV19,-,TRBJ2-2,-,CATSYRDTGELFF,TGTGCCACTTCATACAGGGACACCGGGGAGCTGTTTTTT
TRBV9,-,TRBJ1-1,many,CASSPLGGYTEAFF,TGTGCCAGCAGCCCCCTTGGGGGGTACACTGAAGCTTTCTTT
TRBV7-2,-,TRBJ2-2,once,CASSRGGGMNTGELFF,TGTGCCAGCAGCCGAGGTGGGGGCATGAACACCGGGGAGCTGTTTTTT
TRBV30,TRBD1,TRBJ1-5,few,CAWSRDRGYQPQHF,TGTGCCTGGAGTAGGGACAGGGGGTATCAGCCCCAGCATTTT
TRBV5-1,TRBD1,TRBJ1-1,few,CASSFYRGPLMNTEAFF,TGCGCCAGCAGCTTCTACAGGGGTCCACTGATGAACACTGAAGCTTTCTTT
TRBV5-1,-,TRBJ1-1,many,CASSYNSMGMAFF,TGCGCCAGCAGCTACAACAGTATGGGGATGGCTTTCTTT
TRBV6-1,-,TRBJ2-5,few,CASSERGARIQTQYF,TGTGCCAGCAGTGAAAGGGGGGCCAGGATCCAGACCCAGTACTTC
TRBV11-1,-,TRBJ1-5,many,CASSFRTQQPQHF,TGTGCCAGCAGCTTTAGAACCCAACAGCCCCAGCATTTT
TRBV5-4,-,TRBJ1-2,few,CASSLGGVNNYGYTF,TGTGCCAGCAGCTTGGGGGGCGTCAATAACTATGGCTACACCTTC
TRBV7-2,-,TRBJ1-1,-,CARSLGAKTEAFF,TGTGCCAGAAGCTTAGGTGCGAAGACTGAAGCTTTCTTT
TRBV3-1,TRBD2,TRBJ2-3,many,CASSQDASGHTDTQYF,TGTGCCAGCAGCCAAGATGCTAGCGGACACACAGATACGCAGTATTTT
TRBV7-9,TRBD1,TRBJ1-6,few,CASSLGTGAYNSPLHF,TGTGCCAGCAGCTTAGGGACAGGTGCTTATAATTCACCCCTCCACTTT
TRBV18,-,TRBJ2-7,-,CASSADSSYEQYF,TGTGCCAGCTCAGCGGACAGCTCCTACGAGCAGTACTTC
TRBV12-3/TRBV12-4,-,TRBJ1-1,many,CASSFEQDNTEAFF,TGTGCCAGCAGTTTCGAACAAGATAACACTGAAGCTTTCTTT